The 4 T cell receptor beta chains listed next were all sequenced from one sample in a study of blood T cell repertoires in COVID-19. Data came from immunoSEQ multiplex PCR; TCRdb stores just in-frame clones and leaves some out. Of roughly 70,000 clones listed, 88% are singletons. The sequenced material came from peripheral blood. These receptors all come from a human donor in a cohort sampled during active COVID-19.

V is TRBV9 and J is TRBJ2-1; D might be TRBD1 (5 bases). CDR1 is SGDLS, CDR2 YYNGEE, per germline. This CDR3 comprises 15 residues. V lost 0 bases and J 1 base, leaving 8 bases between the germline ends. The CDR3 DNA follows: TGTGCCAGCAGCGTAGGGCAGGGATCCTACAATGAGCAGTTCTTC. Translating it yields CASSVGQGSYNEQFF.

The V and J genes are TRBV2 and TRBJ1-5; possible D gene TRBD1, 6 bases. This CDR3 contains 14 residues. The V end lost 7 bases, the J end lost 4 bases, and 14 bases lay between the germline ends. CDR1 SNHLY and CDR2 FYNNEI come from the germline V gene. CDR3 DNA: TGTGCCAGCAAAAGGGGGATAGGTAATCAGCCCCAGCATTTT. Translating it yields CASKRGIGNQPQHF.

V usage is TRBV28 and J usage is TRBJ2-7; 7 bases fit TRBD1. This CDR3 spans 15 amino acids. Per the germline V gene, CDR1 is MDHEN and CDR2 is SYDVKM. V dropped 6 bases and J dropped 2; count of bases not matched to a gene: 10. The CDR3: CASRNKPTGTYEQYF. The CDR3 region has the DNA TGTGCCAGCAGGAACAAGCCGACAGGGACCTACGAGCAGTACTTC.

V is TRBV7-9 and J is TRBJ1-1; possible D gene TRBD1, 5 bases. The ends were cut back, 5 bases at V and 4 bases at J, with 14 bases in the middle. The CDR3 is 14 residues long. Germline V gene lookup returns CDR1 SEHNR and CDR2 FQNEAQ (reference sequence). The CDR3 nucleotides read TGTGCCAGCAGCCCCCTGGGACTGAGCACTGAAGCTTTCTTT. This codes for CASSPLGLSTEAFF. Based on the CDR3 plus reference TRBV7-9 and TRBJ1-1, the full variable domain is DTGVSQNPRHKITKRGQNVTFRCDPISEHNRLYWYRQTLGQGPEFLTYFQNEAQLEKSRLLSDRFSAERPKGSFSTLEIQRTEQGDSAMYLCASSPLGLSTEAFFGQGTRLTVV.